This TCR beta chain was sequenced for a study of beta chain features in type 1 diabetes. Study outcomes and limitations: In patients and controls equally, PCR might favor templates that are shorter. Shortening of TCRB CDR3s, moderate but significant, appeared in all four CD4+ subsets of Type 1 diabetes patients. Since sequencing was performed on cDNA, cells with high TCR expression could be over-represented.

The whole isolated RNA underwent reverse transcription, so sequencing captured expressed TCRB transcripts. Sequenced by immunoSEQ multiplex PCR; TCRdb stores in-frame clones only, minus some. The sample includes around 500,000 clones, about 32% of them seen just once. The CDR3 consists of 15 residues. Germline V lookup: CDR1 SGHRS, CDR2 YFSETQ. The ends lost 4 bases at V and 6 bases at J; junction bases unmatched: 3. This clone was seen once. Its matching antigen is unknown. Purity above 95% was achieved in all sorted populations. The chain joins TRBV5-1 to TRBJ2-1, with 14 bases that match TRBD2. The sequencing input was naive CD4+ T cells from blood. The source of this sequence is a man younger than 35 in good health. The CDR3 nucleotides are TGCGCCAGCAGCAAAGGGACTAGCGGGAGCAATGAGCAGTTCTTC. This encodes CASSKGTSGSNEQFF.